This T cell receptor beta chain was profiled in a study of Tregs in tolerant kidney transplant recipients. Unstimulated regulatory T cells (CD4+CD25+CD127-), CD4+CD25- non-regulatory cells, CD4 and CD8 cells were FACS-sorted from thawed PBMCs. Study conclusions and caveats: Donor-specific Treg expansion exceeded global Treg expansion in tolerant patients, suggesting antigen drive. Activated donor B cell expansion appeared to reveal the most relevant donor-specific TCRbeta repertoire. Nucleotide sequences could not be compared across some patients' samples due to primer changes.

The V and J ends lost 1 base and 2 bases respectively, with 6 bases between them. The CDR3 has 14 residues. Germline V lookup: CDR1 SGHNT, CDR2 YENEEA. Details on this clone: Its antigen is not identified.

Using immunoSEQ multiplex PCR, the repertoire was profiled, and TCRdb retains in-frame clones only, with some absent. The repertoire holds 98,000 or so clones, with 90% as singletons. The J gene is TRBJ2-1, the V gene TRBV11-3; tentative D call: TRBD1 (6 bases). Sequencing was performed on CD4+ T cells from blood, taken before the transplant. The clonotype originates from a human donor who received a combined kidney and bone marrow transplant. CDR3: CASSLGQAYNEQFF. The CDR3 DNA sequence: TGTGCCAGCAGCTTAGGACAGGCCTACAATGAGCAGTTCTTC.